This TCR beta chain was recovered during a study of CXCR3-negative and CXCR3-positive naive CD8 T cells. With respect to this clonotype: Its antigen is currently unknown.

The authors made the TRB cDNA libraries by 5' RACE using UMI labels. Reprocessing the 5' RACE reads, TCRdb reports a single entry for every CDR3 protein and omits DNA. Its table records about 43,000 distinct CDR3 sequences. General study points: Similar TRBV-TRBJ usage was seen in naive cells (both CXCR3-negative and CXCR3-positive), but memory cells differed. Naive subsets expressed similar surface CD5; TRB CDR3 features served to infer TCR strength.

CD8+ T cell subsets were each sorted in triplicate, hundreds of thousands of cells apiece. CDR3 length: 11 residues. This receptor was obtained from a human donor in good health. Some clones in this sample may be carry-over from other donors' samples. The sample taken for sequencing was memory CD8+ T cells from blood. The genes are TRBV12-3 or TRBV12-4 and TRBJ1-1. The chain's CDR3 is CATRMNTEAFF.